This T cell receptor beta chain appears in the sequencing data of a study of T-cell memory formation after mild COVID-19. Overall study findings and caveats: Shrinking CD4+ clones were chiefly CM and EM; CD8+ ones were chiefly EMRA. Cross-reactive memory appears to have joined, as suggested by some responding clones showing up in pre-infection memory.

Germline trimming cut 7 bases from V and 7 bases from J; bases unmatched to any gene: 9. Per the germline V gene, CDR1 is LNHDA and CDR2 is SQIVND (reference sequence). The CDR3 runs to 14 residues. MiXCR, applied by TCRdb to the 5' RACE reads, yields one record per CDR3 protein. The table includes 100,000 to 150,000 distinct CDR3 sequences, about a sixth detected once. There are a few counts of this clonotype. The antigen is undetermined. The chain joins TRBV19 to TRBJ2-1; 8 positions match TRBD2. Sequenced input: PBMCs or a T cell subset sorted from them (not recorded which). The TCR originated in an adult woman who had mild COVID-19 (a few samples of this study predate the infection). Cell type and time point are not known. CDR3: CASTAAGVRNEQFF. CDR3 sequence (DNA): TGTGCCAGTACAGCAGCGGGAGTTAGGAATGAGCAGTTCTTC.